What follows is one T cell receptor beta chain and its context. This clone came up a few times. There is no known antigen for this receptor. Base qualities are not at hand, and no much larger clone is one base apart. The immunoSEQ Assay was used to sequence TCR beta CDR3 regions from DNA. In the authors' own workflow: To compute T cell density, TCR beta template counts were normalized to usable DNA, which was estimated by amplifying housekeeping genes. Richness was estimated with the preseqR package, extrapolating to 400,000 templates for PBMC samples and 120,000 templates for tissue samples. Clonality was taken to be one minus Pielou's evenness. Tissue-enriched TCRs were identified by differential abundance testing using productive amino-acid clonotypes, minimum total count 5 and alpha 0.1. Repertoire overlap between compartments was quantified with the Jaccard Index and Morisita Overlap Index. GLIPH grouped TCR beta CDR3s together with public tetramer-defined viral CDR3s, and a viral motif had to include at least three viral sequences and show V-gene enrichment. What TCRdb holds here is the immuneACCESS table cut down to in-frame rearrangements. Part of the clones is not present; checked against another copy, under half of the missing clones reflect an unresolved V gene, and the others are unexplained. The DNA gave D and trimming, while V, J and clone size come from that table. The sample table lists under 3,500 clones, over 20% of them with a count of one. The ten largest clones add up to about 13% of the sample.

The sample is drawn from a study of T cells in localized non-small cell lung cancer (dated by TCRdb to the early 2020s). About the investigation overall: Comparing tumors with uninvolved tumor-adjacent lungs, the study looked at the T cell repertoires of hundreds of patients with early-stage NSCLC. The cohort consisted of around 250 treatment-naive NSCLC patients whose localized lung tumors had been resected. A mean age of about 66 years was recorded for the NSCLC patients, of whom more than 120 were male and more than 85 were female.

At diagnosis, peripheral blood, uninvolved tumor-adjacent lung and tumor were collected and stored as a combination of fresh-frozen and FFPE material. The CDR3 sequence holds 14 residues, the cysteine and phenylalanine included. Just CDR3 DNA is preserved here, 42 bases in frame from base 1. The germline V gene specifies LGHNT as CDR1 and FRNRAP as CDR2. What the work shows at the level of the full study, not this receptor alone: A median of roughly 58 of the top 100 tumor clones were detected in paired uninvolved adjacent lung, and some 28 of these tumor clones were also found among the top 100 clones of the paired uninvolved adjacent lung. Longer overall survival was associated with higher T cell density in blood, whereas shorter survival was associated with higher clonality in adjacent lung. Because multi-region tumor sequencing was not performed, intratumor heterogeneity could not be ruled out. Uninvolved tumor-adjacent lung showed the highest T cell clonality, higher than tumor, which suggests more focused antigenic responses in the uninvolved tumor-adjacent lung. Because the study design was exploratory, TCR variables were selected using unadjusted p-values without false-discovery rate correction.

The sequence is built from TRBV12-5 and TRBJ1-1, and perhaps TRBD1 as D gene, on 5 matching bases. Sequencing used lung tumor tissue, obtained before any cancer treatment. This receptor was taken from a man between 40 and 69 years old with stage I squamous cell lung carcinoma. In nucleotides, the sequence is TGTGCCAGCCGGAAGAGGACAATGAACACTGAAGCTTTCTTT. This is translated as CASRKRTMNTEAFF.